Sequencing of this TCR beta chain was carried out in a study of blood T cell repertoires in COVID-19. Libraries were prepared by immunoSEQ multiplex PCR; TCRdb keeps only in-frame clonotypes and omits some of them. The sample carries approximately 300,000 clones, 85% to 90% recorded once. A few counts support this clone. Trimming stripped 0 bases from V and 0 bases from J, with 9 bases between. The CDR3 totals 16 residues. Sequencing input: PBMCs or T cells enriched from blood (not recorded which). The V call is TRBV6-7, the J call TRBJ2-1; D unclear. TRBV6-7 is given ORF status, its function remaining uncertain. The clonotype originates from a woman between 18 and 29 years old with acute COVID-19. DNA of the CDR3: TGTGCCAGCAGTTACTCCAACGAGAGCTCCTACAATGAGCAGTTCTTC. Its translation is CASSYSNESSYNEQFF.